Reported below is one T cell receptor (beta chain). The target antigen is unknown. Compared with germline, one end of the junction differs, possibly owing to a read error. The PCR had 60 Vbeta and 13 Jbeta primers. TCRdb's copy holds only in-frame clones and misses some; the assay was immunoSEQ multiplex PCR. The sample records fewer than 100,000 clones, 60% to 85% being singletons. Germline V gene sequence: CDR1 SGHRS, CDR2 YFSETQ. The CDR3 is made up of 13 amino acids. These data come from a study of cytomegalovirus exposure and HLA in healthy donors. Findings and limits, study-wide: Compared with the roughly 700-donor mean, an Asian-associated ancestry cluster reportedly had fewer N-insertions, according to a later analysis. The investigators catalogued 180 or so TCR beta chains as cytomegalovirus-associated. The study dropped some indistinguishable V segments, TRBV6-2 and TRBV6-3 among them. Rarity held for most TCR sequences, but there were some public TCRs that occurred in many donors.

The sequenced sample was PBMCs. The clonotype originates from a man between 60 and 75 years old in good health and CMV-seropositive. The chain is built from TRBV5-1 and TRBJ2-5; 7 bases align to TRBD1. The chain's CDR3 is CASSLAGGEAQYF. CDR3 nucleotides: TGCGCCAGCAGCTTGGCAGGGGGAGAGGCCCAGTACTTC.